At least ten counts were recorded for the clone carrying this TCR beta chain. No antigen is known for it. CDR1 is DFQATT, CDR2 SNEGSKA, per germline (reference sequence). The CDR3 is 11 residues long. V lost 3 bases and J lost 5, with 5 bases in between. Each CDR3 protein gets one entry after TCRdb re-called the reads with MiXCR. Of under 600,000 distinct CDR3 sequences in the sample, more than 15% were seen once. The entry originates in a study of T cell repertoires in cytomegalovirus infection. Study-level information: Carrying CMV and the relevant HLA type showed in public TCR beta signatures.

Study results and limitations: In two of eight donors, the top clonotype was HLA-C-restricted CMV-specific. Adding up the frequency of public TCR beta families identified people who carried CMV plus the relevant HLA.

Specimen: CD8+ T cells from PBMCs. The clonotype was recovered from a human donor in good health (CMV status not recorded). Some clones in this sample may be carry-over from other donors' samples. V usage is TRBV20-1 and J usage is TRBJ2-1, with D uncertain. The CDR3 spells CSARRNNEQFF. DNA of the CDR3: TGCAGTGCTAGGCGCAACAATGAGCAGTTCTTC.